This record covers a single T cell receptor (beta chain). No cognate antigen has been identified for it. Qualities for individual bases were not recorded, and no much larger clone is one base off. The immunoSEQ Assay, a bias-controlled multiplex PCR, was used to amplify TCRbeta CDR3 regions from genomic DNA. As for the original processing: Within the assay, amplification of reference gene primers was used to estimate how many nucleated cells each sample contained. Sequence reads were collapsed and filtered to measure the absolute abundance of every unique TCRbeta CDR3 rearrangement. For each sample, productive Simpson clonality was calculated by taking the square root of Simpson's diversity index across productive rearrangements. TCRdb re-hosts the immuneACCESS table, in-frame sequences only. Its copies lack some clones; in the studies checked, an unresolved V gene accounts for under half of them, and the cause for the rest is not known. From that table come the V and J calls and clone size; the DNA was used to work out D and trimming. The sample table lists roughly 110,000 clones, approximately 80% of them with a count of one. Approximately 8.1% of the sample is taken by the ten largest.

This sample was taken from a study of blood T cell repertoires in COVID-19 (dated by TCRdb to the early 2020s). For context, the study as a whole: Samples from collaborators originated in the United States, Italy and Spain and spanned both the acute and convalescent phases of COVID-19. Where available, HLA class I and class II types were obtained from metadata supplied by the sample provider rather than from assay-based typing. Samples were obtained from the ongoing ImmuneRACE study (first 160 participants) and from 950 to 1,500 subjects provided by 6 global collaborators. Subjects who had been exposed to COVID-19, were actively infected with it, or had recovered from it provided the deeply sampled blood TCRbeta repertoires that made up the dataset. The sample metadata nearly always contained a de-identified subject ID, COVID-19 status, age in years and sex. A freely available public database, intended as a resource for researchers studying the immune response to SARS-CoV-2, is where the repertoires were released. The prospective study material was composed of cDNA or gDNA derived from T cells, B-cell-depleted T cells, or PBMCs.

Looking up the germline V gene yields CDR1 MNHEY and CDR2 SVGAGI. The trim is 6 bases for V and 2 bases for J, with a gap of 12 bases between the germline ends. The CDR3, cysteine through phenylalanine, is 14 amino acids long. CDR3 DNA only is kept here, 42 bases in frame from base 1. The study at large found these results: Clinical and demographic metadata were provided uncurated, with the amount varying by source and participant.

The collaborating institutions used their own protocols to collect whole blood in K2EDTA tubes. For TCRbeta analysis, collaborators shipped samples as frozen whole blood, isolated PBMCs, or DNA extracted from either of those sample types. Here the chain combines TRBV6-5 and TRBJ2-3; D gene: possibly TRBD1, on 6 matching bases. This clonotype originated in a woman in her forties with acute or convalescent COVID-19. Sample: peripheral blood. The CDR3 protein sequence reads: CASSQNRDTDTQYF. The sequence in DNA is TGTGCCAGCAGCCAAAACAGGGACACAGATACGCAGTATTTT.